Below, 13 T cell receptor beta chains from the same sample are listed, as sequenced in a study of blood T cell dynamics during melanoma immunotherapy. This table comes from immunoSEQ multiplex PCR, and its TCRdb copy is limited to in-frame clones, with some not included. This table has about 8,500 clones, 81% appearing once. The time point denotes: pre-treatment baseline. Sample: blood, taken from a patient treated with checkpoint blockade. Receptors originate from a human donor with melanoma.

The chain links TRBV28 to TRBJ1-2, with 7 bases lining up with TRBD1. The germline CDR1 and CDR2 sequences are MDHEN and SYDVKM. There are 17 residues in the CDR3. J was trimmed by 2 bases and V by 2 bases; bases with no gene match: 11. The DNA for the CDR3 is TGTGCCAGCAGTTTACCACGACAGGGAAGTTGGAACTATGGCTACACCTTC. It translates to CASSLPRQGSWNYGYTF.

V is TRBV5-5 and J is TRBJ2-3; tentatively, D is TRBD2 (6 bases). The CDR3 spans 15 residues. Trimming removed 4 bases from V and 6 bases from J, with 18 bases in between. Germline V lookup: CDR1 SGHKS, CDR2 YYEKEE (reference sequence). As DNA, the CDR3 is TGTGCCAGCAGCCTTGCCTGGGTAGGAGGGGATACGCAGTATTTT. As protein: CASSLAWVGGDTQYF.

Points on this clone: The sample carries other DNA sequences with the same CDR3. This chain links TRBV7-8 with TRBJ1-5; no definite D call. The CDR3 sequence is 16 residues long. From germline, CDR1 is SGHVS and CDR2 FQNEAQ. Between the trimmed V and J ends, which lost 1 base and 1 base, there was a span of 11 bases. CDR3 sequence reads: CASSLEARRSNQPQHF. CDR3 in DNA: TGTGCCAGCAGCTTAGAGGCTAGAAGAAGCAATCAGCCCCAGCATTTT. The variable domain in full, with the rest retrieved from reference TRBV7-8 and TRBJ1-5, is GAGVSQSPRYKVAKRGQDVALRCDPISGHVSLFWYQQALGQGPEFLTYFQNEAQLDKSGLPSDRFFAERPEGSVSTLKIQRTQQEDSAVYLCASSLEARRSNQPQHFGDGTRLSIL.

The rearrangement uses TRBV29-1 and TRBJ2-7; no clear D gene. The V end was cut by 2 bases, the J end by 0 bases, with 8 bases between. The CDR3 is made up of 13 amino acids. From germline, CDR1 is SQVTM and CDR2 ANQGSEA. The CDR3: CSVELESSYEQYF. The CDR3 nucleotides read TGCAGCGTTGAACTAGAGAGCTCCTACGAGCAGTACTTC.

A few counts support this clone. Written as DNA, the CDR3 is TGCGCCAGCAGCCTCGACAGGCTAACGGGGGGCTACACCTTC. As protein: CASSLDRLTGGYTF. This sequence joins TRBV4-1 and TRBJ1-2, with D perhaps TRBD1 (6 bases). The CDR3 runs 14 residues. Looked up from germline, CDR1 is MGHRA and CDR2 is YSYEKL. Trimming left V 4 bases short and J 8 bases short, with 17 bases between.

This chain uses TRBV5-6 with TRBJ2-2; 9 bases agree with TRBD2. Germline V gene data show CDR1 as SGHDT and CDR2 as YYEEEE. J was trimmed by 7 bases and V by 5 bases; bases with no gene match: 15. The CDR3 runs 17 residues. The CDR3 here is CASRQGRGTSRVGELFF. In nucleotides, the CDR3 is TGTGCCAGCAGGCAAGGTAGGGGGACTAGCCGGGTCGGGGAGCTGTTTTTT.

The chain combines TRBV5-6 with TRBJ2-2, with 9 bases aligning to TRBD1. The CDR3 is 18 residues long. CDR1 SGHDT and CDR2 YYEEEE come from the germline V gene. V lost 3 bases to trimming and J lost 4 bases; unmatched junction nucleotides: 13. The CDR3 sequence is CASSWTRDRARGTGELFF. The CDR3, as DNA: TGTGCCAGCAGCTGGACCCGGGACAGGGCTCGCGGCACCGGGGAGCTGTTTTTT.

This clone was seen only once. V is TRBV7-9 and J is TRBJ2-5; D remains unclear. The assigned J gene may be wrong: the sequence end matches TRBJ2-7 better. The CDR3 length is 13 residues. Germline values: CDR1 SEHNR, CDR2 FQNEAQ (reference sequence). The CDR3 region has the DNA TGTGCCAGCAGCCCACTCGCACGGTACGAGCAGTACTTC. Its protein is CASSPLARYEQYF.

This clone was seen a single time. This CDR3 is CASNTGTGNPGELFF. For the CDR3, the DNA is TGTGCCAGTAACACCGGGACAGGGAATCCCGGGGAGCTGTTTTTT. The V gene is TRBV28, the J gene TRBJ2-2; 9 bases match TRBD1. J was trimmed by 6 bases and V by 9 bases; bases with no gene match: 11. Germline V CDR1 and CDR2: MDHEN, SYDVKM. The CDR3 consists of 15 residues.

The chain employs TRBV4-2 and TRBJ2-5; 8 nucleotides match TRBD2. The junction had 10 bases not matched to a gene; V was cut back by 0 bases and J by 4 bases. CDR3 length: 17 residues. CDR1 and CDR2 from the germline V gene are LGHNA and YNFKEQ. The CDR3 nucleotides read TGTGCCAGCAGCCAAGACGGGAACGGGGGGGCCAGAGAGACCCAGTACTTC. It is translated as CASSQDGNGGARETQYF.

The chain couples TRBV28 to TRBJ2-1, with TRBD2 matching over 7 bases. The CDR3 totals 16 residues. Germline CDR1 reads MDHEN; CDR2 reads SYDVKM. The V segment lost 5 bases and the J segment 6 bases; nucleotides outside the gene matches: 13. CDR3 nucleotides: TGTGCCAGCAGTCCCGCGGGAGAAGATGGGGTCAATGAGCAGTTCTTC. Its protein product is CASSPAGEDGVNEQFF.

V is TRBV7-2 and J is TRBJ1-6; possible D gene TRBD1, 5 bases. This CDR3 region has 14 residues. Germline CDR1 reads SGHTA; CDR2 reads FQGNSA. V was pared by 3 bases and J by 6 bases, with 9 bases between. The CDR3 loop is CASSFDRPNSPLHF. CDR3 coding DNA: TGTGCCAGCAGCTTTGACAGACCTAATTCACCCCTCCACTTT. The full variable domain, completed using reference TRBV7-2 and TRBJ1-6, is GAGVSQSPSNKVTEKGKDVELRCDPISGHTALYWYRQSLGQGLEFLIYFQGNSAPDKSGLPSDRFSAERTGGSVSTLTIQRTQQEDSAVYLCASSFDRPNSPLHFGNGTRLTVT.

The chain has TRBV5-5 and TRBJ2-5; possibly TRBD2 for D (5 bases). This CDR3 has 15 residues. Per germline, CDR1 SGHKS and CDR2 YYEKEE (reference sequence). V shed 4 bases and J shed 2 bases, with 15 bases lying between them. The CDR3: CASSPELVRQETQYF. For the CDR3, the DNA is TGTGCCAGCAGCCCAGAACTAGTTCGGCAAGAGACCCAGTACTTC. The variable domain in full, with the rest retrieved from reference TRBV5-5 and TRBJ2-5, is DAGVTQSPTHLIKTRGQQVTLRCSPISGHKSVSWYQQVLGQGPQFIFQYYEKEERGRGNFPDRFSARQFPNYSSELNVNALLLGDSALYLCASSPELVRQETQYFGPGTRLLVL.